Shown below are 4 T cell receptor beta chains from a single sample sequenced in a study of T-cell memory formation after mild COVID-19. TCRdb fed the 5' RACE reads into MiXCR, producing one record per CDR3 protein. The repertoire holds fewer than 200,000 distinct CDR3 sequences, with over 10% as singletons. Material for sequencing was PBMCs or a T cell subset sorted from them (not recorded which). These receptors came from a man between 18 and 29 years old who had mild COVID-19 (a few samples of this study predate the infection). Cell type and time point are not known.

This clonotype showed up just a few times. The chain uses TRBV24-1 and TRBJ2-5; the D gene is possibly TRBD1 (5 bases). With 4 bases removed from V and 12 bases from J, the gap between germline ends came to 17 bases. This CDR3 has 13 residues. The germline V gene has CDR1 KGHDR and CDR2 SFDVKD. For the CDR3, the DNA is TGTGCCACCAGTGACCCTCGACAGCCCTCGGAGTACTTC. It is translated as CATSDPRQPSEYF.

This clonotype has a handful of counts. The CDR3 sequence: CATSDPGQGKDAFF. CDR3 DNA sequence: TGTGCCACCAGTGATCCCGGACAGGGAAAAGACGCTTTCTTT. The chain links TRBV24-1 to TRBJ1-1, with 8 bases aligning to TRBD1. J gave up 11 bases and V 3 bases, and 10 bases lay outside the gene matches. The CDR3 covers 14 residues. Germline V CDR1 and CDR2: KGHDR, SFDVKD.

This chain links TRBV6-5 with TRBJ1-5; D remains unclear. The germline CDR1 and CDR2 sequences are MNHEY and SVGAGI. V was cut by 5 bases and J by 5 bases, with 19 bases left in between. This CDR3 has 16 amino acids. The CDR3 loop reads CASSPRAVFWYQPQHF. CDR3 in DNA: TGTGCCAGCAGTCCGCGGGCGGTTTTTTGGTATCAGCCCCAGCATTTT.

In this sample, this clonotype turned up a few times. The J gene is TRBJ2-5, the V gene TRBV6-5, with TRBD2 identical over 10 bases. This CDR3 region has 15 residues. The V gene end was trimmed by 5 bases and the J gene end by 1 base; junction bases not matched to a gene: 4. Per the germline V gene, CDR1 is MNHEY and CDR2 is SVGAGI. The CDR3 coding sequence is TGTGCCAGCAGTCCCAGCGGGGGGGTCCAAGAGACCCAGTACTTC. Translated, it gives CASSPSGGVQETQYF.